This T cell receptor beta chain is from a study of cytomegalovirus exposure and HLA in healthy donors (dated by TCRdb to the late 2010s). Notes on the research overall: In an earlier analysis of several hundred of the donors, 276 Gb of sequence data and some 100 million unique TCR beta sequences from about 179 million T cells were reported. An early release that covered about 600 HLA-typed donors contained around 300 gigabases of sequencing data and approximately 85 million unique TCR sequences. The genetic ancestry cluster associated with self-reported Caucasian donors included 81% of the roughly 400 genotyped donors. The study was designed to test whether signatures of past pathogen exposure could be identified by cataloging public T cell receptors. The T cell repertoires of under 700 subjects were profiled by immunosequencing and related to cytomegalovirus serostatus. In addition to the first cohort of around 670 subjects, a separate validation cohort of around 110 different subjects was used. The study combined high-throughput TCR immunosequencing, statistical association of individual TCRs with disease status, and machine learning to predict cytomegalovirus infection status. A later analysis re-examined previously published TCR beta repertoires from roughly 650 donors and added high-resolution HLA genotyping to investigate patterns of TCR occurrence. Rather than using new phenotypic data, the later analysis identified candidate immune exposures from TCR beta sequences and from how often those sequences occurred across donors. To decide whether each TCR beta V gene segment behaved as functional or pseudogenic, an earlier analysis of fewer than 750 of the donors relied on high-throughput TCR beta sequencing. Alongside the repertoire data, information on donor age, sex, ethnicity and CMV serostatus was compiled. In a later genetic analysis, genome-wide SNP genotypes for about three fifths of the roughly 670 donors were used, and that subset was treated as a discovery cohort. All discovery cohort repertoires had been generated using a single sequencing platform. Class I and class II HLA loci were covered by the typing at four-digit resolution. The number of donors typed differed by locus, with about 629-640 for A, B, C, DRB1 and DQB1, around 520 for DQA1, nearly 610 for DPA1, and 472 for DPB1. Several DR-DQ haplotypes were handled as single units for association and clustering because linkage in the cohort was strong. Among 300 to 450 genotyped donors of the cohort, an average of roughly 240,000 unique TCR beta nucleotide sequences were sequenced per donor, about a sixth of them non-productive. Broader findings and caveats from the paper: In an earlier analysis of some 540 of the donors, most TCR beta V segments appeared in productive rearrangements about 87% or about 30% of the time, broadly matching IMGT annotations. Most TCR sequences were seen in very few donors, while some public TCRs were found in many individuals. It was suggested by the authors that the approach could potentially be generalized to other disease states and immunological phenotypes. The classifier was reported to diagnose cytomegalovirus status with high specificity and sensitivity in both the original and validation cohorts. A cluster of highly shared sequence variants was judged likely to be a technical artifact of the sequencing pipeline. In a later analysis, most CMV-associated TCR beta chains were found to appear HLA-restricted, with HLA associations seemingly driven largely by CMV exposure. Some IMGT-functional V segments, including TRBV6-2 and TRBV6-3, could not be distinguished by the 87-base-pair reads and were therefore excluded. A further reported finding was that TCR beta sequences accurately predicted the HLA-A and HLA-B alleles for most subjects in the first cohort. Because HLA typing was unavailable for some donors at each locus, only the typed subset was used in association tests. In a later analysis, 16,951 TCR beta sequences were associated with specific HLA alleles at a false discovery rate of 0.05. The study gave a list of 150 to 200 TCR beta chains associated with cytomegalovirus. A later analysis found that HLA-associated TCR beta chains were more clonally expanded and had lower generation probabilities than equally common non-associated chains. A later analysis found that TCR association rates varied across HLA loci, with DRB1 alleles showing the most associated TCRs and HLA-C alleles the fewest. An association between a missense DCLRE1C variant and V-gene and J-gene trimming of TCR beta chains was found in a later genetic analysis and replicated in an independent cohort. When HLA alleles, especially DR and DQ, strongly co-occurred, attributing TCR associations to individual alleles was difficult. CMV serostatus was the only immune exposure information available for the cohort. Presence/absence analyses assumed roughly uniform sequencing depth across donors, an assumption that may not hold. A later genetic analysis reported fewer N-insertions in productive TCRs among donors in an Asian-associated ancestry cluster than the approximately 700-donor mean. Several of the top co-occurrence clusters appeared to be linked to parvovirus B19, influenza, CMV and Epstein-Barr virus, according to a later analysis. Only TCR beta chains were sequenced in this cohort, and the absence of alpha or paired-chain data limited detectable features. In vitro tests confirmed that a few of the cytomegalovirus-associated TCR beta chains recognize cytomegalovirus antigens. The earlier analysis of 450 to 700 of the donors excluded roughly 16 rarely observed V segments, including chromosome 9 orphons, because counts were too low. Linkage disequilibrium might explain the correlated functional status among segregating V segments, but an unknown experimental factor could not be excluded.

The cohort consisted of some 730 healthy bone marrow donors. Cohort members were all nominally healthy when sampled, although unrecorded immune exposures were likely present. The donor was CMV seropositive and belonged to the group of about 290 seropositive cohort members. Each donor provided a peripheral blood sample, and peripheral blood mononuclear cells were used for TCR beta sequencing. Genomic DNA was extracted from the blood cell samples with the Qiagen DNeasy Blood Extraction Kit. The germline V gene specifies SGDLS as CDR1 and YYNGEE as CDR2. Deletion took 2 bases off V and 7 bases off J, with a span of 13 bases between the germline ends. The CDR3 contains 14 residues, cysteine and phenylalanine counted. Solely the CDR3 DNA is kept, with 42 bases framed from the first base. Receptors were amplified or captured by the immunoSEQ multiplex PCR assay. The multiplex PCR relied on a mix of 60 forward primers for TCR Vbeta segments and 13 reverse primers for TCR Jbeta segments. The CDR3 region of rearranged TCR beta genes was amplified from genomic DNA by a multiplex PCR assay. The amplified TCR beta libraries were sequenced on the Illumina HiSeq System as 87-base-pair reads. Under the source paper's analysis protocol: A later analysis tallied 80 million to 95 million unique TCR beta chains across the 700 or so repertoires, and around 10 million of those chains were shared by two or more donors. Raw reads were error-corrected and collapsed into unique sequences by a nearest-neighbor algorithm in which closely related sequences were merged to remove PCR and sequencing errors. V, D and J gene segments were assigned by aligning CDR3 sequences to IMGT reference sequences. For a sequence to be retained, a match of at least six nucleotides was required to both a V gene segment and a J gene segment. A rearrangement counted as productive if the CDR3 had no stop codons and remained in frame with V and J, and every other rearrangement counted as non-productive. CDR3 was defined by IMGT convention, running from the second conserved V-encoded cysteine to the conserved J-encoded phenylalanine. Sequences without an unambiguous match to a single V gene segment were excluded from the earlier analysis of several hundred of the donors. In an earlier analysis of a few hundred of the donors, V segments were called functional above 56.7% productive rearrangements and were called segregating when the between-donor standard deviation exceeded 5%. A statistical classification framework was developed to diagnose cytomegalovirus status using the catalog of TCR beta chain sequences. In a later analysis, V and J genes were assigned by comparing TCR nucleotide sequences against IMGT/GENE-DB human TR gene sequences. A later analysis assigned CDR3 sequences and most-parsimonious VDJ recombination scenarios with the TCRdist pipeline. In a later analysis, each TCR beta chain was defined by its CDR3 amino acid sequence together with its V-gene family, and reads lacking a unique V-gene family were excluded. To address suspected cross-contamination and a sequencing artifact, a later analysis removed approximately 590 highly shared, low-generation-probability nucleotide sequences. For each public chain, a later analysis derived a clonal expansion index from normalized ranks of inferred template counts within each repertoire. Generation probabilities in a later analysis came from a VDJ recombination model fitted to out-of-frame rearrangements, and those results were checked against IGoR. In a later analysis, TCR-TCR, TCR-HLA and TCR-CMV co-occurrence was scored with hypergeometric tests, and a repertoire-size bias correction was applied to TCR pairs. To estimate false discovery rates, a later analysis permuted the HLA or CMV assignments 20 times. In a later analysis, co-occurring TCRs were grouped with DBSCAN, and TCRdist sequence similarity was added when clustering was performed within HLA-allele-positive subsets. For co-occurrence clustering, repertoires with fewer than 30,000 or more than 120,000 public chains were excluded, along with roughly 5 repertoires with anomalous nucleotide sharing. TCRdb's version of the immuneACCESS table is confined to in-frame rearrangements and falls short of the full clone set. An unresolved V gene accounts for under half of the shortfall where checked; the remainder is of unknown origin. V and J calls and clone size follow that table, whereas D and trimming were derived from the DNA. Counted in this sample were some 120,000 clones; 74% of them appeared once. The leading ten clones occupy 5.5% to 7.5% of the sample.

This clone came up once. It lacks a known antigen. Per-nucleotide qualities are absent, and no much larger clonotype sits a single base away. The TCR originated in a woman aged 45 to 65 in good health and CMV-seropositive. Recombination connected TRBV9 to TRBJ2-1; matching of 5 bases hints at TRBD1 as the D gene. Sequenced input: PBMCs. The DNA sequence is given as TGTGCCAGCAGCGTCGTCCCTGGGGCAAATGAGCAGTTCTTC. Its product reads: CASSVVPGANEQFF.